Listed here are 27 T cell receptor beta chains from one sample, sequenced in a study of post-analysis software for immune sequencing data. Study outcomes and limitations: Higher frequency in patients than in controls was seen for about five TRBV segments, with TRBV5-6, TRBV5-1 and TRBV20-1 among them.

No antigen is known for these receptors. Carried by the TCR beta cDNA libraries were unique molecular identifiers. TCRdb called the PCR reads again in MiXCR, with one record for every CDR3 protein. The sample gives more than 350,000 distinct CDR3 sequences, roughly 38% of which show up once; around 8% is in the top ten. Material: blood. These receptors were obtained from a girl aged 2-10 years with multiple sclerosis.

This sequence joins TRBV12-3 or TRBV12-4 and TRBJ2-2, with TRBD2 matching over 9 bases. The CDR3 contains 16 residues. Trimming at V came to 4 bases and at J to 5 bases, leaving 8 bases not matched to a gene. CDR3 region: CASSSTAGGRTGELFF. For the CDR3, the DNA is TGTGCCAGCAGTTCCACCGCGGGAGGGCGAACCGGGGAGCTGTTTTTT.

This chain connects TRBV5-1 to TRBJ2-2; the match to TRBD1 covers 7 bases. The CDR3 has 17 amino acids. V was clipped by 4 bases and J by 0 bases; unmatched bases: 9. Per germline, CDR1 SGHRS and CDR2 YFSETQ. CDR3 sequence (DNA): TGCGCCAGCAGCCCCGAGGCCGGGACAGCGAACACCGGGGAGCTGTTTTTT. Protein product: CASSPEAGTANTGELFF.

DNA for the CDR3: TGTGCCAGCAGCCAGGGGGGTCTTAATCTGGGTGAGCAGTTCTTC. Translating it yields CASSQGGLNLGEQFF. The chain links TRBV3-1 to TRBJ2-1; possibly TRBD2 for D (6 bases). V was cut by 3 bases and J by 9 bases, with 18 bases left in between. Germline CDR1 is LGHDT and CDR2 is YNNKEL (reference sequence). The CDR3 runs 15 residues.

This clonotype has more than one count but fewer than ten. The chain has TRBV20-1 and TRBJ1-1, with D tentatively TRBD1 (5 bases). Germline lookup yields CDR1 DFQATT and CDR2 SNEGSKA (reference sequence). V was trimmed by 0 bases and J by 7 bases, leaving 12 bases between them. The CDR3 sequence is 13 residues long. The CDR3 region has the DNA TGCAGTGCTAGAGATCGGGGGGAGCTTGAAGCTTTCTTT. Translating gives CSARDRGELEAFF.

The CDR3 loop reads CAWNRIPNTEAFF. The CDR3 DNA reads TGTGCCTGGAATAGGATCCCGAACACTGAAGCTTTCTTT. V gene TRBV30 combines with J gene TRBJ1-1; D not certain. The germline gives CDR1 GTSNPN, CDR2 SVGIG (reference sequence). The CDR3 spans 13 residues. V shed 4 bases and J shed 1 base, with 10 bases lying between them.

The chain uses TRBV7-9 and TRBJ1-1; D is unresolved. The CDR3 is 13 amino acids. The germline gives CDR1 SEHNR, CDR2 FQNEAQ (reference sequence). The V end lost 3 bases, the J end lost 7 bases, and 12 bases lay between the germline ends. The CDR3 bases are TGTGCCAGCAGCTTGGAACGGCAACATGAAGCTTTCTTT. It specifies CASSLERQHEAFF.

Comments on this clonotype: The junction shows a germline mismatch at one end, possibly a read error. The rearrangement joins TRBV4-1 to TRBJ2-1; no firm D call. The CDR3 is 17 residues long. CDR1 and CDR2 (germline): MGHRA, YSYEKL. CDR3 coding DNA: TGCGCCAGCAGCCAAGTGTCTTCGTTCCTCTCCTACAGTGAGCAGTTCTTC. Amino acid sequence: CASSQVSSFLSYSEQFF.

This clonotype was found a few times. The rearrangement uses TRBV5-6 and TRBJ1-4; D gene uncertain. Germline values: CDR1 SGHDT, CDR2 YYEEEE. The CDR3 sequence is 16 residues long. V lost 3 bases and J lost 4, with 16 bases in between. The CDR3 bases are TGTGCCAGCAGCTCCGGATCGGCAGGCAGTAATGAAAAACTGTTTTTT. As protein: CASSSGSAGSNEKLFF.

The chain has TRBV12-3 or TRBV12-4 and TRBJ2-1; TRBD2 is a possible D gene (6 bases). Deletions cut 6 bases from V and 2 bases from J, with 14 bases between. This CDR3 has 15 amino acids. The CDR3 coding sequence is TGTGCCAGCAGCTCTAGCGTTTCAACCTACAATGAGCAGTTCTTC. Translating gives CASSSSVSTYNEQFF.

This clonotype showed up just a few times. The chain uses TRBV20-1 and TRBJ1-4; D remains unclear. V shed 3 bases and J shed 0 bases, with 14 bases lying between them. The V gene's germline CDR1 is DFQATT and CDR2 SNEGSKA (reference sequence). The CDR3 runs to 16 residues. The CDR3 sequence is CSASSAGFATNEKLFF. Written as DNA, the CDR3 is TGCAGTGCTAGCTCGGCAGGCTTTGCAACTAATGAAAAACTGTTTTTT.

The chain joins TRBV29-1 to TRBJ2-3, with a possible D match to TRBD1 (6 bases). CDR1 SQVTM and CDR2 ANQGSEA come from the germline V gene. The CDR3 contains 13 residues. Between the trimmed V and J ends, which lost 3 bases and 7 bases, there was a span of 14 bases. As DNA, the CDR3 is TGCAGCGTTGACGGACAGTACAAATATACGCAGTATTTT. It is translated as CSVDGQYKYTQYF.

As for this clonotype: Being one base from a much bigger clone, this may be a read error. V usage is TRBV4-1 and J usage is TRBJ2-5; a weak D match, TRBD2 (6 bases). Trimming pared 5 bases from V and 11 bases from J, leaving 21 bases between. The length of the CDR3 is 14 residues. Germline V lookup: CDR1 MGHRA, CDR2 YSYEKL. The CDR3 here is CASSLRDSGDEQYF. CDR3 bases: TGCGCCAGCAGCTTGCGGGACTCTGGGGATGAGCAGTACTTC.

This chain uses TRBV9 with TRBJ1-1; D might be TRBD1 (5 bases). The V gene's germline CDR1 is SGDLS and CDR2 YYNGEE. V was pared by 3 bases and J by 1 base, with 13 bases between. This CDR3 region has 15 residues. CDR3 in DNA: TGTGCCAGCAGCGCGTGGGGGTCCCCGAACACTGAAGCTTTCTTT. It yields the protein CASSAWGSPNTEAFF.

Comments on this clonotype: At one of its ends the junction is not consistent with the germline gene, which may arise from a read error. The chain joins TRBV6-5 to TRBJ1-2; D unresolved. The CDR3 has 15 amino acids. Germline CDR1 is MNHEY and CDR2 is SVGAGI. This CDR3 reads CASSYSRLEGYGCTF. As DNA, the CDR3 is TGTGCCAGCAGTTACTCCCGCCTGGAAGGCTATGGCTGCACCTTC.

The chain carries TRBV5-4 and TRBJ1-1; 8 bases fit TRBD1. CDR1 is SGHNT, CDR2 YYREEE, per germline (reference sequence). Trimming cost V 4 bases and J 5 bases; bases outside gene matches: 4. This CDR3 comprises 13 residues. CDR3 DNA sequence: TGTGCCAGCAGCCCCGACAGGGGTACTGAAGCTTTCTTT. Protein: CASSPDRGTEAFF.

J is TRBJ2-1 and V is TRBV10-3, with 8 bases matching TRBD2. The V gene's germline CDR1 is ENHRY and CDR2 SYGVKD. The length of the CDR3 is 16 residues. The V segment lost 2 bases and the J segment 6 bases; nucleotides outside the gene matches: 9. The CDR3 DNA reads as TGTGCCATCAGTGAGCTTGAGCGGGAGTTGTGCAATGAGCAGTTCTTC. Protein: CAISELERELCNEQFF.

J is TRBJ2-1 and V is TRBV6-8; TRBD2 matches 13 bases. The CDR3 contains 16 residues. Trimming cost V 4 bases and J 2 bases; bases outside gene matches: 2. Germline lookup yields CDR1 MNHGY and CDR2 SAAAGT. The CDR3, as DNA: TGTGCCAGCAGTTCGGGGACTAGCGGGACCTACAATGAGCAGTTCTTC. Its translation: CASSSGTSGTYNEQFF.

The chain couples TRBV5-5 to TRBJ2-1; 9 nucleotides align to TRBD2. V trimming: 6 bases; J trimming: 6 bases; junction bases outside the gene matches: 7. This CDR3 is built from 14 residues. Germline CDR1 reads SGHKS; CDR2 reads YYEKEE (reference sequence). In DNA form, the CDR3 reads TGTGCCAGCACGGCCAGGACTAGCGCCAATGAGCAGTTCTTC. Translated: CASTARTSANEQFF. The complete variable domain, with remaining parts taken from reference TRBV5-5 and TRBJ2-1, reads DAGVTQSPTHLIKTRGQQVTLRCSPISGHKSVSWYQQVLGQGPQFIFQYYEKEERGRGNFPDRFSARQFPNYSSELNVNALLLGDSALYLCASTARTSANEQFFGPGTRLTVL.

The chain has TRBV28 and TRBJ2-4; TRBD2 is a possible D gene (6 bases). The end of the DNA fits TRBJ2-7 better, so the J call may be wrong. Germline CDR1 and CDR2: MDHEN and SYDVKM. This CDR3 is built from 13 residues. CDR3 residues: CASKTRVGYEQYF. The CDR3 coding sequence is TGTGCCAGCAAGACTAGAGTGGGGTACGAGCAGTACTTC.

This rearrangement joins TRBV6-2 or TRBV6-3 to TRBJ2-7; 14 nucleotides agree with TRBD2. Germline-derived CDR1 and CDR2 are MNHEY and SVGEGT. J was trimmed by 3 bases and V by 3 bases; bases with no gene match: 4. The CDR3 runs 16 residues. The DNA of the CDR3 is TGTGCCAGCAGTTATGGACTAGCGGGGGGTGTCTACGAGCAGTACTTC. Encoded protein: CASSYGLAGGVYEQYF.

The V and J genes are TRBV5-4 and TRBJ2-5, with D perhaps TRBD2 (5 bases). The CDR3 is made up of 15 amino acids. CDR1 and CDR2 from the germline V gene are SGHNT and YYREEE (reference sequence). Trimming pared 4 bases from V and 1 base from J, leaving 14 bases between. CDR3 sequence: CASSQRTKLQETQYF. The CDR3 coding sequence is TGTGCCAGCAGCCAGCGGACCAAACTCCAAGAGACCCAGTACTTC.

V is TRBV10-3 and J is TRBJ2-5; D ambiguous. The closer fit of TRBJ2-7 to the DNA end suggests the J call may be wrong. CDR1 is ENHRY and CDR2 is SYGVKD in the germline V gene. This CDR3 is 11 amino acids long. CDR3 region: CAIGSAYEQYF. The CDR3 coding sequence is TGTGCCATCGGTTCCGCTTACGAGCAGTACTTC.

This clonotype came up a few times. This chain uses TRBV29-1 with TRBJ2-4; the D gene is possibly TRBD2 (6 bases). Germline V CDR1 and CDR2: SQVTM, ANQGSEA. The CDR3 is 14 residues long. V lost 4 bases and J 0 bases, leaving 10 bases between the germline ends. The CDR3 region is CSVAGDIAKNIQYF. DNA for the CDR3: TGCAGCGTTGCGGGAGATATAGCCAAAAACATTCAGTACTTC.

This clonotype has more than one count but fewer than ten. The chain combines TRBV5-1 with TRBJ2-7; no definite D call. The CDR3 has 12 amino acids. The V gene lost 2 bases and the J gene lost 7 bases, with 10 bases spanning the gap. Germline V gene data show CDR1 as SGHRS and CDR2 as YFSETQ. The CDR3 loop is CASSFFENEQYF. CDR3 DNA: TGCGCCAGCAGCTTTTTTGAGAATGAGCAGTACTTC. The entire variable domain, with the rest obtained from reference TRBV5-1 and TRBJ2-7, is as follows: KAGVTQTPRYLIKTRGQQVTLSCSPISGHRSVSWYQQTPGQGLQFLFEYFSETQRNKGNFPGRFSGRQFSNSRSEMNVSTLELGDSALYLCASSFFENEQYFGPGTRLTVT.

J is TRBJ2-5 and V is TRBV27, with 8 bases matching TRBD2. Near its end, the DNA agrees better with TRBJ2-7, so the J call may be wrong. The CDR3 consists of 13 residues. Germline V CDR1 and CDR2: MNHEY, SMNVEV (reference sequence). The DNA of the CDR3 is TGTGCCAGCAGCAGACTAGCGCCTTACGAGCAGTACTTC. Translation: CASSRLAPYEQYF.

The rearrangement links TRBV29-1 to TRBJ2-1, with D possibly being TRBD1 (6 bases). CDR3 size: 15 residues. The germline CDR1 and CDR2 sequences are SQVTM and ANQGSEA. V was cut by 6 bases and J by 0 bases, with 15 bases left in between. CDR3 amino acids: CSVPEGHPSYNEQFF. DNA for the CDR3: TGCAGCGTCCCCGAGGGACACCCCTCCTACAATGAGCAGTTCTTC.

The rearrangement joins TRBV5-1 to TRBJ1-4, with a possible D match to TRBD1 (6 bases). Trimming left V 3 bases short and J 4 bases short, with 10 bases between. There are 14 residues in the CDR3. Germline-derived CDR1 and CDR2 are SGHRS and YFSETQ. CDR3 bases: TGCGCCAGCAGCTCACAGGGAGGTAATGAAAAACTGTTTTTT. Its protein is CASSSQGGNEKLFF.